The 21 T cell receptor beta chains in this list originate from one sample, sequenced in a study of post-analysis software for immune sequencing data. Each TCR beta cDNA library carried unique molecular identifiers. TCRdb used MiXCR to reprocess the PCR reads, holding one entry per CDR3 protein. This table holds about 160,000 distinct CDR3 sequences, around 36% found once. This specimen consisted of blood, obtained after autologous hematopoietic stem cell transplantation. These receptors were taken from a girl aged 5-17 years with multiple sclerosis.

CDR3 residues: CASKGSGGLAGTEAFF. CDR3 coding DNA: TGTGCCAGCAAGGGATCGGGGGGGCTGGCGGGGACTGAAGCTTTCTTT. The chain combines TRBV28 with TRBJ1-1; TRBD1 is a possible D gene (6 bases). Germline V gives CDR1 MDHEN, CDR2 SYDVKM. V gave up 7 bases and J gave up 5 bases, with 23 bases separating them. CDR3 length: 16 residues.

The chain couples TRBV20-1 to TRBJ2-7; 13 bases map to TRBD2. V trimming: 5 bases; J trimming: 2 bases; junction bases outside the gene matches: 9. The CDR3 length is 16 residues. CDR1 is DFQATT and CDR2 is SNEGSKA in the germline V gene (reference sequence). The CDR3 reads CSAQKGLAGLTYEQYV. Here the CDR3 DNA reads TGCAGTGCTCAAAAGGGACTAGCGGGGCTAACCTACGAGCAGTACGTC.

This clonotype was picked up a small number of times. The chain is built from TRBV20-1 and TRBJ2-1; 7 nucleotides agree with TRBD1. CDR3 length: 15 residues. Trimming at V came to 4 bases and at J to 10 bases, leaving 16 bases not matched to a gene. The germline V gene has CDR1 DFQATT and CDR2 SNEGSKA (reference sequence). The CDR3 spells CSATWTGDSHKEQFF. CDR3 DNA sequence: TGCAGTGCTACCTGGACAGGTGATTCCCATAAGGAGCAGTTCTTC.

This clonotype was observed a few times. The V and J genes are TRBV20-1 and TRBJ2-7, with D tentatively TRBD1 or TRBD2 (5 bases each). There are 15 residues in the CDR3. CDR1 is DFQATT and CDR2 is SNEGSKA in the germline V gene (reference sequence). V was pared by 6 bases and J by 0 bases, with 18 bases between. The DNA for the CDR3 is TGCAGTGCCCCTGCGGTTTTGGGACGCTCCTACGAGCAGTACTTC. Protein product: CSAPAVLGRSYEQYF.

The sample holds a few counts of this clonotype. The chain has TRBV10-3 and TRBJ2-7; D is perhaps TRBD2 (6 bases). The DNA end lines up better with TRBJ2-5; the J call may be wrong. Per the germline V gene, CDR1 is ENHRY and CDR2 is SYGVKD. The CDR3 contains 17 residues. The CDR3 nucleotides read TGTGCCATCAGTGACGAAGTGGAGGGGAACCGGCTGGAGACCCAGTACTTC. Translated: CAISDEVEGNRLETQYF.

The V gene is TRBV3-1, the J gene TRBJ1-5; 7 bases fit TRBD1. The V segment lost 4 bases and the J segment 0 bases; nucleotides outside the gene matches: 3. There are 15 residues in the CDR3. Germline CDR1 is LGHDT and CDR2 is YNNKEL (reference sequence). CDR3 nucleotides: TGTGCCAGCAGCCCGGGGACAGCTAGCAATCAGCCCCAGCATTTT. This codes for CASSPGTASNQPQHF.

This chain links TRBV29-1 with TRBJ1-2; tentative D call: TRBD1 (6 bases). V lost 0 bases, J lost 9 bases, and 26 bases lay in between. The germline V gene has CDR1 SQVTM and CDR2 ANQGSEA. The CDR3 is 17 residues long. The CDR3 region has the DNA TGCAGCGTTGAAGATCGCGGTCCAGGGGTCGGACGTGGCAGCTACACCTTC. Translating it yields CSVEDRGPGVGRGSYTF.

V is TRBV2 and J is TRBJ2-1; D call uncertain. The CDR3 is 13 amino acids. The germline gives CDR1 SNHLY, CDR2 FYNNEI. The V and J ends lost 7 bases and 13 bases respectively, with 20 bases between them. The CDR3 sequence: CASTVRPSVPQFF. CDR3 nucleotides: TGTGCCAGCACCGTCCGACCATCCGTCCCTCAGTTCTTC.

The V gene is TRBV9, the J gene TRBJ2-4, with TRBD1 as a possible D gene (6 bases). The germline V gene has CDR1 SGDLS and CDR2 YYNGEE. Trimming took 3 bases from V and 8 from J, leaving 15 bases between them. The CDR3 is made up of 14 amino acids. The CDR3 loop is CASSAGQNVDIQYF. The CDR3 region has the DNA TGTGCCAGCAGCGCGGGACAAAACGTCGACATTCAGTACTTC.

The V gene is TRBV29-1, the J gene TRBJ2-3; D not resolved. Germline V CDR1 and CDR2: SQVTM, ANQGSEA. V lost 5 bases to trimming and J lost 6 bases, with 12 bases between them. The CDR3 spans 12 residues. CDR3 sequence: CSVRTLGDTQYF. The CDR3 DNA reads TGCAGCGTTAGGACCTTGGGGGATACGCAGTATTTT.

This clonotype was found a few times. The rearrangement uses TRBV20-1 and TRBJ2-5; the match to TRBD2 covers 7 bases. The V and J ends lost 0 bases and 6 bases, in that order; junction bases with no gene match: 10. Germline V gene sequence: CDR1 DFQATT, CDR2 SNEGSKA (reference sequence). The CDR3 spans 15 residues. CDR3 region: CSARDPGGSGKTQYF. Here the CDR3 DNA reads TGCAGTGCTAGAGATCCTGGCGGGAGCGGAAAGACCCAGTACTTC.

The V call is TRBV27, the J call TRBJ2-1; tentative D call: TRBD2 (5 bases). Looked up from germline, CDR1 is MNHEY and CDR2 is SMNVEV (reference sequence). Trimming removed 6 bases from V and 4 bases from J, with 13 bases in between. This CDR3 is built from 14 residues. This chain's CDR3 is CASRLALLYNEQFF. DNA for the CDR3: TGTGCCAGCAGGCTAGCTCTCTTGTACAATGAGCAGTTCTTC.

The rearrangement uses TRBV4-2 and TRBJ2-4, with 11 positions matching TRBD2. The germline V gene encodes CDR1 LGHNA and CDR2 YNFKEQ. V shed 4 bases and J 9 bases; nucleotides not matched to a gene: 14. The CDR3 contains 17 residues. For the CDR3, the DNA is TGTGCCAGCAGCCCCTCCGGGACTAGCGGCCCGGGAGGCATTCAGTACTTC. Its translation: CASSPSGTSGPGGIQYF.

V gene TRBV19 combines with J gene TRBJ1-1; a weak D match, TRBD1 (5 bases). Trimming removed 7 bases at V and 3 bases at J, with 18 bases between. Germline values: CDR1 LNHDA, CDR2 SQIVND (reference sequence). This CDR3 has 15 residues. CDR3 bases: TGTGCCAGTACCCGGGTGGGGGGTCAGGACACTGAAGCTTTCTTT. This sequence encodes CASTRVGGQDTEAFF.

The chain carries TRBV20-1 and TRBJ1-2, with D unclear. CDR3 length: 13 amino acids. The germline gives CDR1 DFQATT, CDR2 SNEGSKA (reference sequence). V was shortened by 0 bases and J by 4 bases, with 9 bases between the two germline ends. The CDR3 nucleotides are TGCAGTGCTAGAGATCGAGGGTTCTATGGCTACACCTTC. Protein: CSARDRGFYGYTF.

This clonotype was picked up a small number of times. A read error may produce the germline difference seen at one junction end. The chain is built from TRBV14 and TRBJ1-2; D may be TRBD1 (5 bases). From germline, CDR1 is SGHDN and CDR2 FVKESK. This CDR3 is built from 16 residues. Written as DNA, the CDR3 is TGTGCCAGCAGCCAAGAAGATAGGGGTACCCTCTATGGCTACACCTTT. Residues: CASSQEDRGTLYGYTF.

The chain uses TRBV6-2 or TRBV6-3 and TRBJ2-7, with D perhaps matching TRBD2 (5 bases). Germline lookup yields CDR1 MNHEY and CDR2 SVGEGT. V was trimmed by 8 bases and J by 4 bases, leaving 12 bases between them. CDR3 size: 12 residues. Here the CDR3 reads CASEGVRYEQYF. DNA for the CDR3: TGTGCCAGCGAGGGAGTTAGATACGAGCAGTACTTC.

This clonotype showed up just a few times. The V and J genes are TRBV5-1 and TRBJ1-1; D gene unclear. The germline gives CDR1 SGHRS, CDR2 YFSETQ. The CDR3 length is 13 residues. V was trimmed by 7 bases and J by 2 bases, leaving 12 bases between them. The CDR3 DNA reads TGCGCCAGCCGCCGGGCGGGCAACACTGAAGCTTTCTTT. Protein: CASRRAGNTEAFF.

This clonotype was counted only a few times. The chain joins TRBV25-1 to TRBJ2-1; no reliable D call. Per the germline V gene, CDR1 is MGHDK and CDR2 is SYGVNS. V lost 1 base, J lost 4 bases, and 17 bases lay in between. The CDR3 extends over 17 amino acids. For the CDR3, the DNA is TGTGCCAGCAGTGAATTCGGAGTCCGTGCCCCGTACAATGAGCAGTTCTTC. It translates to CASSEFGVRAPYNEQFF.

The chain has TRBV7-2 and TRBJ1-4; weak D call: TRBD1 (6 bases). The CDR3 totals 15 residues. The germline V and J ends were trimmed by 4 bases and 5 bases, with 14 bases remaining between them. Germline V gene data show CDR1 as SGHTA and CDR2 as FQGNSA. CDR3 sequence (DNA): TGTGCCAGCAGCTACACAGGGTACAGCAATGAAAAACTGTTTTTT. Translating gives CASSYTGYSNEKLFF.

Comments on this clonotype: A single base separates this from a much larger clone, so it may be a read error. This sequence joins TRBV7-3 and TRBJ2-5; a possible D gene is TRBD1 (7 bases). Germline V gene data show CDR1 as SGHTA and CDR2 as FQGTGA. V was pared by 1 base and J by 11 bases, with 20 bases between. This CDR3 region has 15 residues. The CDR3 region is CASSLISGGHNEQYF. The CDR3 coding sequence is TGTGCCAGCAGCTTAATCTCAGGGGGGCACAATGAGCAGTACTTC.